These 10 T cell receptor beta chains were sequenced from one sample in a study of blood T cell repertoires in COVID-19. Using immunoSEQ multiplex PCR, the repertoire was profiled, and TCRdb retains in-frame clones only, with some absent. The table includes some 12,000 clones, 80% to 95% detected once. Input material: peripheral blood. All receptors derive from a woman in her seventies with active COVID-19.

CDR3 protein: CASSLVAGEYYEQYF. The DNA of the CDR3 is TGCGCCAGCAGCTTAGTGGCGGGGGAGTACTACGAGCAGTACTTC. J is TRBJ2-7 and V is TRBV5-1; 7 nucleotides line up with TRBD2. Germline V gene lookup returns CDR1 SGHRS and CDR2 YFSETQ. CDR3 size: 15 residues. Unmatched junction bases numbered 8, after V lost 2 bases and J lost 3 bases.

The V and J genes are TRBV12-3 or TRBV12-4 and TRBJ2-7; 7 nucleotides line up with TRBD1. The CDR3 extends over 13 amino acids. J gave up 6 bases and V 2 bases, and 4 bases lay outside the gene matches. The CDR3 bases are TGTGCCAGCAGTTTAACAGGGGCGGGCGAGCAGTACTTC. Translating it yields CASSLTGAGEQYF.

CDR3 sequence: CASSPRTADYGYTF. CDR3 nucleotides: TGTGCCAGCAGCCCAAGAACAGCGGACTATGGCTACACCTTC. The chain employs TRBV9 and TRBJ1-2; the D is unclear. Germline V gene data show CDR1 as SGDLS and CDR2 as YYNGEE. V lost 4 bases and J lost 3, with 13 bases in between. The CDR3 runs to 14 residues. The full variable domain, its missing parts supplied by reference TRBV9 and TRBJ1-2, is DSGVTQTPKHLITATGQRVTLRCSPRSGDLSVYWYQQSLDQGLQFLIQYYNGEERAKGNILERFSAQQFPDLHSELNLSSLELGDSALYFCASSPRTADYGYTFGSGTRLTVV.

The chain joins TRBV19 to TRBJ2-7; possible D gene TRBD1, 6 bases. CDR3 length: 15 amino acids. From germline, CDR1 is LNHDA and CDR2 SQIVND (reference sequence). With 6 bases removed from V and 3 bases from J, the gap between germline ends came to 18 bases. CDR3 protein: CASSIIQGQGYEQYF. The CDR3 DNA is TGTGCCAGTAGCATAATACAGGGTCAGGGCTACGAGCAGTACTTC.

The V and J genes are TRBV19 and TRBJ2-1; 8 bases are shared with TRBD2. This CDR3 region has 15 residues. CDR1 LNHDA and CDR2 SQIVND come from the germline V gene (reference sequence). V was pared by 4 bases and J by 4 bases, with 6 bases of the junction left unmatched. As DNA, the CDR3 is TGTGCCAGTAGTAGTAGCGGGATCAATTACAATGAGCAGTTCTTC. Protein: CASSSSGINYNEQFF.

Here the CDR3 DNA reads TGCAGTGCTAGTGGTCTAGCGGGAGGGACCAGCTCCTACAATGAGCAGTTCTTC. Its translation: CSASGLAGGTSSYNEQFF. This sequence joins TRBV20-1 and TRBJ2-1; 12 bases agree with TRBD2. Trimming took 3 bases from V and 0 from J; bases not matched to a gene: 9. This CDR3 comprises 18 residues. Per the germline V gene, CDR1 is DFQATT and CDR2 is SNEGSKA (reference sequence).

The V call is TRBV5-1, the J call TRBJ2-2, with D maybe TRBD2 (6 bases). The CDR3 has 15 residues. V was shortened by 0 bases and J by 4 bases, with 10 bases between the two germline ends. Germline V gene lookup returns CDR1 SGHRS and CDR2 YFSETQ. CDR3 region: CASSLGLGGTGELFF. The CDR3 DNA sequence: TGCGCCAGCAGCTTGGGACTAGGAGGCACCGGGGAGCTGTTTTTT.

The V gene is TRBV7-2, the J gene TRBJ2-7; TRBD2 aligns across 8 bases. This CDR3 comprises 16 residues. Trimming cost V 6 bases and J 1 base; bases outside gene matches: 11. Germline-derived CDR1 and CDR2 are SGHTA and FQGNSA. The CDR3, as DNA: TGTGCCAGCAGGGGTAGCGGGAAAGCGGGGTCCTACGAGCAGTACTTC. It specifies CASRGSGKAGSYEQYF.

In nucleotides, the CDR3 is TGTGCCAGTGCGGACAGGCCTGGAGAGACCCAGTACTTC. Its protein product is CASADRPGETQYF. The rearrangement uses TRBV19 and TRBJ2-5; 7 positions agree with TRBD1. The CDR3 is 13 residues long. Trimming took 8 bases from V and 4 from J; bases not matched to a gene: 7. Germline V CDR1 and CDR2: LNHDA, SQIVND (reference sequence).

This chain links TRBV6-6 with TRBJ2-5, with 8 bases aligning to TRBD2. Germline assignment: CDR1 MNHNY and CDR2 SVGAGI (reference sequence). V lost 7 bases to trimming and J lost 3 bases; unmatched junction nucleotides: 7. The CDR3 contains 14 residues. DNA of the CDR3: TGTGCCAGCATGGCGGGAGGCTTGGAAGAGACCCAGTACTTC. This codes for CASMAGGLEETQYF.